The text below deals with one T cell receptor beta chain. This sample was taken from a study of control samples from healthy donors and cancer patients. The CDR3 runs 12 residues. The germline V gene has CDR1 LNHDA and CDR2 SQIVND (reference sequence). Trimming left V 6 bases short and J 3 bases short, with 8 bases between. TCRdb's table, derived via immunoSEQ multiplex PCR, lists solely in-frame clones and lacks some. The sample yields 60,000 to 70,000 clones, around four fifths seen once. The sequencing sample was made of PBMCs. This sequence originates from a woman between 50 and 59 years old with lung cancer. The V gene is TRBV19, the J gene TRBJ1-2; no reliable D call. As DNA, the CDR3 is TGTGCCAGTAGGATGGGGTACTATGGCTACACCTTC. This sequence encodes CASRMGYYGYTF.